One and the same sample provided the 8 T cell receptor beta chains below, sequenced in a study of molecular identifiers for immune sequencing clone quantification. One entry per CDR3 protein, called by TCRdb with MiXCR from the PCR reads. The sample contains around 320,000 distinct CDR3 sequences, roughly a quarter of which appear only once. Source material: naive CD8+ T cells from blood, with Jurkat cell RNA spiked in. Noted subset: FACS-sorted CD8+CD4-CCR7+CD45RA+ naive T cells. The receptors derive from a human donor in good health. Some libraries in this study had Jurkat cell RNA spiked in.

Concerning this clonotype: Relative to the germline gene, one junction end is altered; a read error may explain this. This chain links TRBV3-1 with TRBJ2-5; D assignment may be TRBD1 or TRBD2 (5 bases each). The CDR3 contains 17 residues. Per the germline V gene, CDR1 is LGHDT and CDR2 is YNNKEL (reference sequence). The CDR3 DNA reads as TGTGCCAGCAGCAAAGACCCGGGACCACCATTTCAAGAGACCCAGTACTTC. Residues: CASSKDPGPPFQETQYF.

The table lists this clonotype with a few counts. The CDR3 nucleotides read TGTGCCAGCAGTGGATACCAGAACACTGAAGCTTTCTTT. This gives the protein CASSGYQNTEAFF. V usage is TRBV2 and J usage is TRBJ1-1; D uncertain. CDR1 and CDR2 from the germline V gene are SNHLY and FYNNEI. The ends were cut back, 4 bases at V and 1 base at J, with 7 bases in the middle. The CDR3 totals 13 residues.

A note on this clonotype: The conserved final phenylalanine or tryptophan is absent from the CDR3, which likely points to a read error. CDR3 region: CASSYSRSGESTEAFI. As DNA, the CDR3 is TGTGCCAGCAGTTACTCGAGGTCAGGGGAATCGACTGAAGCTTTCATT. The chain uses TRBV6-2 or TRBV6-3 and TRBJ1-1; tentatively, D is TRBD1 (6 bases). Germline V gives CDR1 MNHEY, CDR2 SVGEGT. The CDR3 loop spans 16 amino acids. The V end was cut by 0 bases, the J end by 5 bases, with 16 bases between.

The table lists this clonotype with a few counts. The chain is built from TRBV19 and TRBJ1-5, with TRBD1 identical over 8 bases. Trimming removed 1 base from V and 7 bases from J; junction bases left unmatched: 6. This CDR3 spans 15 amino acids. CDR1 and CDR2 from the germline V gene are LNHDA and SQIVND (reference sequence). CDR3 coding DNA: TGTGCCAGTAGTATAGGAGACAGGGGAAGGCAGCCCCAGCATTTT. Its translation: CASSIGDRGRQPQHF.

This clonotype was observed at least ten times. This chain connects TRBV28 to TRBJ2-7, with a weak D call TRBD2 (6 bases). Germline values: CDR1 MDHEN, CDR2 SYDVKM. The CDR3 sequence is 14 residues long. The V and J ends lost 6 bases and 2 bases respectively, with 14 bases between them. Here the CDR3 reads CASSFLGRTYEQYF. In nucleotides, the CDR3 is TGTGCCAGCAGCTTTTTGGGGAGGACCTACGAGCAGTACTTC.

This clonotype was found many times. The genes are TRBV29-1 and TRBJ2-2; D call uncertain. Germline V gene data show CDR1 as SQVTM and CDR2 as ANQGSEA. The CDR3 runs to 18 residues. The V end was cut by 4 bases, the J end by 1 base, with 22 bases between. The CDR3 region has the DNA TGCAGCGTTGCGCCCACTTTGGTGGGGAAAGTGAACACCGGGGAGCTGTTTTTT. This codes for CSVAPTLVGKVNTGELFF.

This clonotype showed up just a few times. The chain recombines TRBV30 with TRBJ1-1; D remains unclear. CDR1 is GTSNPN, CDR2 SVGIG, per germline (reference sequence). The CDR3 spans 13 residues. Between the trimmed V and J ends, which lost 6 bases and 0 bases, there was a span of 11 bases. As DNA, the CDR3 is TGTGCCTGTATCGACCGTTTGAACACTGAAGCTTTCTTT. Amino acid sequence: CACIDRLNTEAFF.

This chain uses TRBV29-1 with TRBJ1-1; weak D call: TRBD1 (5 bases). CDR3 length equals 14 residues. Between the trimmed V and J ends, which lost 4 bases and 6 bases, there was a span of 18 bases. The V gene's germline CDR1 is SQVTM and CDR2 ANQGSEA. CDR3 in amino acids: CSVVDGKRGPEAFF. The CDR3 DNA is TGCAGCGTTGTTGACGGGAAAAGGGGTCCTGAAGCTTTCTTT.